Listed here are 21 T cell receptor beta chains from one sample, sequenced in a study of T cell responses to AZD1222 COVID-19 vaccine. Clones were read by immunoSEQ multiplex PCR, and TCRdb kept only the in-frame ones, dropping some. The data show tens of thousands of clones, roughly nine tenths seen once. Source: peripheral blood, taken on day 0 of AZD1222 vaccination. These receptors were collected from an adult in good health.

This chain connects TRBV9 to TRBJ1-2, with a tentative D call TRBD1 (5 bases). The germline V gene has CDR1 SGDLS and CDR2 YYNGEE. V lost 0 bases and J lost 5, with 14 bases in between. The CDR3 is made up of 15 amino acids. For the CDR3, the DNA is TGTGCCAGCAGCGTAGATGAGGGCCGGGGGTATGGCTACACCTTC. Its protein is CASSVDEGRGYGYTF.

The rearrangement uses TRBV5-1 and TRBJ1-1; D possibly corresponds to TRBD1 (5 bases). Germline V lookup: CDR1 SGHRS, CDR2 YFSETQ. The length of the CDR3 is 14 residues. V lost 1 base to trimming and J lost 11 bases, with 18 bases between them. For the CDR3, the DNA is TGCGCCAGCAGCTTGATGAGCAGCTCGCGGGGGGCTTTCTTT. It codes for CASSLMSSSRGAFF.

The rearrangement uses TRBV18 and TRBJ1-5; 9 bases map to TRBD1. The J segment lost 0 bases and the V segment lost 3 bases, leaving 9 bases of the junction unmatched. The CDR3 spans 18 residues. Germline V gives CDR1 KGHSH, CDR2 LQKENI. The DNA of the CDR3 is TGTGCCAGCTCACCGGTGGGACAGGGAGGGCCTAGCAATCAGCCCCAGCATTTT. The encoded protein is CASSPVGQGGPSNQPQHF.

The gene calls are TRBV19 and TRBJ2-7; D could derive from TRBD1 or TRBD2 (5 bases each). CDR1 is LNHDA and CDR2 is SQIVND in the germline V gene (reference sequence). Trimming left V 7 bases short and J 6 bases short, with 22 bases between. The CDR3 is 15 residues long. As DNA, the CDR3 is TGTGCCAGTAAAACGGCGCAGGGAAAGGCGGGCGAGCAGTACTTC. Translated, it gives CASKTAQGKAGEQYF.

The chain uses TRBV30 and TRBJ1-3, with D hard to call. The V end was cut by 1 base, the J end by 0 bases, with 10 bases between. CDR3 length equals 15 residues. The V gene's germline CDR1 is GTSNPN and CDR2 SVGIG (reference sequence). CDR3 sequence reads: CAWSADLLSGNTIYF. The CDR3 DNA sequence: TGTGCCTGGAGTGCGGATCTACTCTCTGGAAACACCATATATTTT.

This rearrangement joins TRBV5-1 to TRBJ2-5, with D perhaps being TRBD1 or TRBD2 (5 bases each). Looked up from germline, CDR1 is SGHRS and CDR2 is YFSETQ. This CDR3 is 15 amino acids long. Trimming left V 4 bases short and J 4 bases short, with 17 bases between. The CDR3 DNA is TGCGCCAGCAGCATCGGGACCTCGAGGGCAGAGACCCAGTACTTC. It is translated as CASSIGTSRAETQYF.

The V gene is TRBV3-1 (or the pseudogene TRBV3-2), the J gene TRBJ1-2; D is unclear. Germline V gene sequence: CDR1 LGHDT, CDR2 YNNKEL (reference sequence). The CDR3 length is 14 residues. V was trimmed by 0 bases and J by 2 bases, leaving 7 bases between them. This CDR3 is CASSQDSPNYGYTF. In DNA, the CDR3 is TGTGCCAGCAGCCAAGATTCCCCGAACTATGGCTACACCTTC.

CDR3 sequence (DNA): TGCGCCAGCAGCCCTGGACTAGCGGGAGGGCCTTTAGAAGAGACCCAGTACTTC. Protein: CASSPGLAGGPLEETQYF. The chain recombines TRBV5-1 with TRBJ2-5, with 15 bases aligning to TRBD2. The V gene end was trimmed by 4 bases and the J gene end by 3 bases; junction bases not matched to a gene: 10. Germline V gives CDR1 SGHRS, CDR2 YFSETQ. The CDR3 sequence is 18 residues long.

V is TRBV7-2 and J is TRBJ1-5; D is undetermined. This CDR3 is 16 amino acids long. Germline V lookup: CDR1 SGHTA, CDR2 FQGNSA. With 1 base removed from V and 6 bases from J, the gap between germline ends came to 16 bases. CDR3 DNA: TGTGCCAGCAGCTTAGATTCGGCCCTCTCCACTCAGCCCCAGCATTTT. Protein product: CASSLDSALSTQPQHF. Looking up the rest from reference TRBV7-2 and TRBJ1-5 gives the full variable domain: GAGVSQSPSNKVTEKGKDVELRCDPISGHTALYWYRQSLGQGLEFLIYFQGNSAPDKSGLPSDRFSAERTGGSVSTLTIQRTQQEDSAVYLCASSLDSALSTQPQHFGDGTRLSIL.

This clone is a singleton in its sample. CDR3 coding DNA: TGTGCCAGCAGCTTCGGCGGCTACACAGATACGCAGTATTTT. Protein product: CASSFGGYTDTQYF. The V and J genes are TRBV5-4 and TRBJ2-3, with no clear D. This CDR3 comprises 14 residues. Trimming took off 2 bases at V and 2 bases at J, with 9 bases between the two ends. Looked up from germline, CDR1 is SGHNT and CDR2 is YYREEE (reference sequence).

The chain has TRBV4-1 and TRBJ2-1; TRBD2 matches at 9 bases. Germline CDR1 reads MGHRA; CDR2 reads YSYEKL. The CDR3 sequence is 19 residues long. The V segment lost 2 bases and the J segment 3 bases; nucleotides outside the gene matches: 14. The CDR3 protein is CASSQSWPGGAGGYNEQFF. CDR3 coding DNA: TGCGCCAGCAGCCAAAGCTGGCCAGGAGGAGCGGGAGGCTACAATGAGCAGTTCTTC.

This clone is a singleton in its sample. The rearrangement uses TRBV13 and TRBJ2-3; 13 nucleotides align to TRBD2. The CDR3 consists of 17 residues. Germline CDR1 and CDR2: PRHDT and FYEKMQ (reference sequence). Trimming removed 1 base from V and 2 bases from J; junction bases left unmatched: 3. CDR3 sequence reads: CASSLVGLAGPTDTQYF. The CDR3 DNA sequence: TGTGCCAGCAGCTTAGTGGGACTAGCGGGACCCACAGATACGCAGTATTTT.

The chain uses TRBV18 and TRBJ1-6, with 8 bases aligning to TRBD1. V lost 1 base and J lost 10; bases outside the gene matches: 6. The germline gives CDR1 KGHSH, CDR2 LQKENI. The CDR3 extends over 15 amino acids. The CDR3 sequence: CASSPLQGGESPLHF. As DNA, the CDR3 is TGTGCCAGCTCACCACTACAGGGGGGAGAATCACCCCTCCACTTT.

V gene TRBV3-1 (or the pseudogene TRBV3-2) combines with J gene TRBJ2-1; 8 bases fit TRBD2. This CDR3 contains 16 residues. The ends lost 5 bases at V and 8 bases at J; junction bases unmatched: 14. Germline CDR1 and CDR2: LGHDT and YNNKEL (reference sequence). Written as DNA, the CDR3 is TGTGCCAGCAGCACTAGAGCGGGAGCTCCAACATATGAGCAGTTCTTC. It specifies CASSTRAGAPTYEQFF.

The chain uses TRBV30 and TRBJ2-3; 8 positions match TRBD1. Germline-derived CDR1 and CDR2 are GTSNPN and SVGIG (reference sequence). The V segment lost 3 bases and the J segment 4 bases; nucleotides outside the gene matches: 6. This CDR3 region has 14 residues. Written as DNA, the CDR3 is TGTGCCTGGAGGAACAGGGGGTTCGCAGATACGCAGTATTTT. This encodes CAWRNRGFADTQYF.

The chain employs TRBV27 and TRBJ2-5, with TRBD2 as a possible D gene (6 bases). Trimming took off 8 bases at V and 4 bases at J, with 14 bases between the two ends. Germline CDR1 and CDR2: MNHEY and SMNVEV (reference sequence). The CDR3 totals 13 residues. The CDR3, as DNA: TGTGCCAGCTCTGGGGTGGGGGGAGAGACCCAGTACTTC. This encodes CASSGVGGETQYF.

The chain has TRBV5-1 and TRBJ2-1, with 9 bases matching TRBD1. The CDR3 loop spans 17 amino acids. J lost 8 bases, V lost 4 bases, and 16 bases had no gene match. Germline V gives CDR1 SGHRS, CDR2 YFSETQ. CDR3 bases: TGCGCCAGCAGCAAACCCACCGGGACAGGGTTAGGGGATGAGCAGTTCTTC. Translated: CASSKPTGTGLGDEQFF.

Here the CDR3 DNA reads TGTGCCAGCAGCTTGGACGGAACAACTAATGAAAAACTGTTTTTT. Encoded protein: CASSLDGTTNEKLFF. The chain recombines TRBV7-2 with TRBJ1-4, with D unclear. The CDR3 has 15 amino acids. CDR1 is SGHTA, CDR2 FQGNSA, per germline. Trimming stripped 3 bases from V and 0 bases from J, with 8 bases between. The full variable domain, completed using reference TRBV7-2 and TRBJ1-4, is GAGVSQSPSNKVTEKGKDVELRCDPISGHTALYWYRQSLGQGLEFLIYFQGNSAPDKSGLPSDRFSAERTGGSVSTLTIQRTQQEDSAVYLCASSLDGTTNEKLFFGSGTQLSVL.

The genes are TRBV27 and TRBJ1-2, with D hard to call. Trimming stripped 3 bases from V and 8 bases from J, with 13 bases between. Germline V gives CDR1 MNHEY, CDR2 SMNVEV (reference sequence). The length of the CDR3 is 13 residues. CDR3 in DNA: TGTGCCAGCAGTTTTTCCGGGGAGCACGGCTACACCTTC. It translates to CASSFSGEHGYTF.

The chain is built from TRBV19 and TRBJ2-1, with 14 bases aligning to TRBD2. The V and J ends lost 3 bases and 8 bases, in that order; junction bases with no gene match: 9. Germline-derived CDR1 and CDR2 are LNHDA and SQIVND (reference sequence). CDR3 length: 17 residues. For the CDR3, the DNA is TGTGCCAGTAGTATTGTTGGGACTAGCGGGAGTGAGGATGAGCAGTTCTTC. Protein sequence: CASSIVGTSGSEDEQFF.

This chain links TRBV20-1 with TRBJ1-2, with unresolved D. Trimming pared 3 bases from V and 4 bases from J, leaving 15 bases between. The CDR3 is 14 residues long. Per the germline V gene, CDR1 is DFQATT and CDR2 is SNEGSKA (reference sequence). CDR3 bases: TGCAGTGCTAGTTCGGGAGCCGGCTTCTATGGCTACACCTTC. Protein product: CSASSGAGFYGYTF.